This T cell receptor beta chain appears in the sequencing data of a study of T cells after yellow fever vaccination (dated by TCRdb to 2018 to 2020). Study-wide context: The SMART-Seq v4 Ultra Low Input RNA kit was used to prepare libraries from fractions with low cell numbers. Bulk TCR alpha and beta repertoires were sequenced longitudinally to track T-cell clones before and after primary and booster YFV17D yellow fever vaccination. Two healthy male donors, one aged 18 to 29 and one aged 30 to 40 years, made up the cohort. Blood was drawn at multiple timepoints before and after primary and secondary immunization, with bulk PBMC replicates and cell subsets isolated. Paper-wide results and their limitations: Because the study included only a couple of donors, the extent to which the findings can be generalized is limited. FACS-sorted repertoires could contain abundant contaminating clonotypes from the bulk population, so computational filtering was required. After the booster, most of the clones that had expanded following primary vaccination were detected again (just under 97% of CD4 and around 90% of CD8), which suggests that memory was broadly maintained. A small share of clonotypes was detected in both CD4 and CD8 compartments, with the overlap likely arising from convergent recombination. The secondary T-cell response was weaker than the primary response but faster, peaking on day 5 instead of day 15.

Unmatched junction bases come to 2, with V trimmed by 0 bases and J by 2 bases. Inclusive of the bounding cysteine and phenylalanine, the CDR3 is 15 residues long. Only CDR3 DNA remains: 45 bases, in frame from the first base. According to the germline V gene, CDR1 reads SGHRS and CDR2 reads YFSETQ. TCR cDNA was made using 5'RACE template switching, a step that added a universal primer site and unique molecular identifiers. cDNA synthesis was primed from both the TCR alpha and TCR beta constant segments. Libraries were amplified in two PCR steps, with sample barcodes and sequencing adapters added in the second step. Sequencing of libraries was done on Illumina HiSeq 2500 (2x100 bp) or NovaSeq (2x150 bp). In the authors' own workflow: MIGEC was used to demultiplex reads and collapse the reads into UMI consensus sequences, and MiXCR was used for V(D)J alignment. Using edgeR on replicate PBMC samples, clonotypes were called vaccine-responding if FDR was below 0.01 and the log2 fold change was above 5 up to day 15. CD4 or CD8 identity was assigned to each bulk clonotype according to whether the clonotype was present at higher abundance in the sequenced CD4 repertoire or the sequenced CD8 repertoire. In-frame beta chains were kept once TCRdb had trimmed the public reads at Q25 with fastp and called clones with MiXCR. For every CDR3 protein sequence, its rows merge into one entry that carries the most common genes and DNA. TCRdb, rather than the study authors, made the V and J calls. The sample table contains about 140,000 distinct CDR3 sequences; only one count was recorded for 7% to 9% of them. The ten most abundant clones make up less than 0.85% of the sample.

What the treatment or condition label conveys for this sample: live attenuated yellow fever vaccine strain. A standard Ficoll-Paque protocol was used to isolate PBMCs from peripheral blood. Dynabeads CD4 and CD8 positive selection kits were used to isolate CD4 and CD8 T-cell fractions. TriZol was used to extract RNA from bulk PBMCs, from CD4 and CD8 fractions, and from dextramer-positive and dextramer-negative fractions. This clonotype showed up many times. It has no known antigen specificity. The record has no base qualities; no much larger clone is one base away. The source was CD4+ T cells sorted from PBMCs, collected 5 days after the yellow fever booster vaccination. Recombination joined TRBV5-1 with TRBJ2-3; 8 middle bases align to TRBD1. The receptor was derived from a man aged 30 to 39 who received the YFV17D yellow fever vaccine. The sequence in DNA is TGCGCCAGCAGCTTGGGACAGGGGACCACAGATACGCAGTATTTT. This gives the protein CASSLGQGTTDTQYF. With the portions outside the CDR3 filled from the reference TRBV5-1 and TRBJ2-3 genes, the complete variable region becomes KAGVTQTPRYLIKTRGQQVTLSCSPISGHRSVSWYQQTPGQGLQFLFEYFSETQRNKGNFPGRFSGRQFSNSRSEMNVSTLELGDSALYLCASSLGQGTTDTQYFGPGTRLTVL.